The clone carrying this T cell receptor (beta chain) was observed a few times. Its antigen is unknown. This specimen belongs to a study of beta chain features in type 1 diabetes. Study-wide context: Examination spanned around 100,000,000 sorted cells from all samples.

General study points: When Type 1 diabetes patients were examined, their TCRB CDR3s proved moderately but significantly shorter in all four CD4+ subsets.

Expressed TCRB transcripts were sequenced after all isolated RNA was converted to cDNA. TCRdb keeps only in-frame clones here, not all; method: immunoSEQ multiplex PCR. The data show 240,000 or so clones, with about 14% seen just once and about 0.018% held by the top ten. This CDR3 contains 16 residues. Germline CDR1 reads LGHNA; CDR2 reads YNFKEQ. V shed 0 bases and J 5 bases; nucleotides not matched to a gene: 6. The specimen sequenced was naive CD4+ T cells from blood. The clonotype comes from a man aged 25 to 40 with type 1 diabetes. This rearrangement joins TRBV4-2 to TRBJ2-1; TRBD2 agrees at 8 bases. CDR3 amino acids: CASSQERGTRDNEQFF. Here the CDR3 DNA reads TGTGCCAGCAGCCAAGAAAGAGGGACTAGAGACAATGAGCAGTTCTTC.